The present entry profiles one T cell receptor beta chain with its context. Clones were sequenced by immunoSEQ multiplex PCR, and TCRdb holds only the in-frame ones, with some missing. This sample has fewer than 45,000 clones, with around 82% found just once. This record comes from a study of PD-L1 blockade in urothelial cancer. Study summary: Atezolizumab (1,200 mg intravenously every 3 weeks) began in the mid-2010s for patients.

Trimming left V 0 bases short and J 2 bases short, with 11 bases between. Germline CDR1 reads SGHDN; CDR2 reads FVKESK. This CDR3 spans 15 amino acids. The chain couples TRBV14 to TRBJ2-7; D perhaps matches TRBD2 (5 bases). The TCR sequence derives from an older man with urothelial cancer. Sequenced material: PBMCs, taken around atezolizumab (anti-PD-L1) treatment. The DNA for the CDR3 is TGTGCCAGCAGCCAAGATGGAAGCGGTACCTACGAGCAGTACTTC. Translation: CASSQDGSGTYEQYF.